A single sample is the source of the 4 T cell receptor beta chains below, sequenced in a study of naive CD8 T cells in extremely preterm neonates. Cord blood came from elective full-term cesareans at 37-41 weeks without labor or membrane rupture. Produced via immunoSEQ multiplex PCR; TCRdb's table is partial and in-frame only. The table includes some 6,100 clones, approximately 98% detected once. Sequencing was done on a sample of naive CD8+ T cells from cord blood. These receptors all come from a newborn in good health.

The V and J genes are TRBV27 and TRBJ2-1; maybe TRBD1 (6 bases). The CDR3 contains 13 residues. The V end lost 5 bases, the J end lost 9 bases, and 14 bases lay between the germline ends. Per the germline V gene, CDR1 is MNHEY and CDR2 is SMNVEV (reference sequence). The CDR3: CASSPVGASEQFF. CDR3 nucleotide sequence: TGTGCCAGCAGTCCTGTGGGGGCGTCTGAGCAGTTCTTC.

Here the CDR3 DNA reads TGCGCCAGCAGCTTGGGACACTACGAGCAGTACTTC. Its protein is CASSLGHYEQYF. This chain links TRBV5-1 with TRBJ2-7; D call uncertain. Trimming removed 0 bases at V and 3 bases at J, with 4 bases between. CDR1 and CDR2 (germline): SGHRS, YFSETQ. The length of the CDR3 is 12 residues. Supplemented by reference TRBV5-1 and TRBJ2-7, the full variable domain reads KAGVTQTPRYLIKTRGQQVTLSCSPISGHRSVSWYQQTPGQGLQFLFEYFSETQRNKGNFPGRFSGRQFSNSRSEMNVSTLELGDSALYLCASSLGHYEQYFGPGTRLTVT.

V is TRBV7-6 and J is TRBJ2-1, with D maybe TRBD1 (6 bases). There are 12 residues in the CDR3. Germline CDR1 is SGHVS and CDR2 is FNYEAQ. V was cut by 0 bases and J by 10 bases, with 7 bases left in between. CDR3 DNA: TGTGCCAGCAGCTTAGCAGGGACAGAGCAGTTCTTC. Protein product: CASSLAGTEQFF.

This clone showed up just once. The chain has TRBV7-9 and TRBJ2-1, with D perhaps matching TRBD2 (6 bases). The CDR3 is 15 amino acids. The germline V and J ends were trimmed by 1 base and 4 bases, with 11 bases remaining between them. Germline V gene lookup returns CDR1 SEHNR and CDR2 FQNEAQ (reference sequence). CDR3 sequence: CASSLVGSGYNEQFF. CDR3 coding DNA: TGTGCCAGCAGCTTAGTCGGGAGTGGGTACAATGAGCAGTTCTTC.